This TCR beta chain came from a study of multiple sclerosis patients with progressive multifocal leukoencephalopathy. The CDR3 length is 16 residues. V was pared by 5 bases and J by 3 bases, with 21 bases between. Germline CDR1 SGDLS, CDR2 YYNGEE. Time point: time of PML onset. Repertoires were generated with immunoSEQ multiplex PCR, while TCRdb's copy carries only in-frame clones and drops some. The sample consists of approximately 27,000 clones, around 85% of them appearing once. This specimen consisted of PBMCs, obtained from a patient treated with natalizumab. J is TRBJ2-7 and V is TRBV9; D is possibly TRBD1 (7 bases). The sequence derives from a woman in her 30s with progressive multifocal leukoencephalopathy. CDR3 amino acids: CASRMLRRGQFYEQYF. The CDR3 nucleotides are TGTGCCAGCAGGATGCTTCGGCGGGGACAGTTCTACGAGCAGTACTTC. The variable domain in full, completed from reference TRBV9 and TRBJ2-7, reads DSGVTQTPKHLITATGQRVTLRCSPRSGDLSVYWYQQSLDQGLQFLIQYYNGEERAKGNILERFSAQQFPDLHSELNLSSLELGDSALYFCASRMLRRGQFYEQYFGPGTRLTVT.